Presented here are 10 T cell receptor beta chains from one specimen sequenced in a study of T cell responses to AZD1222 COVID-19 vaccine. This table comes from immunoSEQ multiplex PCR, and its TCRdb copy is limited to in-frame clones, with some not included. Found here are around 96,000 clones, roughly 88% of them singletons; the top ten hold 2.8%. Sequencing used peripheral blood, obtained on day 0 of AZD1222 vaccination. The receptors here all came from an adult in good health.

V is TRBV6-5 and J is TRBJ2-7, with D possibly TRBD2 on 6 matching bases. V was pared by 5 bases and J by 6 bases, with 20 bases between. Germline V gene data show CDR1 as MNHEY and CDR2 as SVGAGI. The CDR3 spans 15 residues. The CDR3 is CASSHDLRDWGEQYF. CDR3 in DNA: TGTGCCAGCAGTCACGACTTGCGGGATTGGGGCGAGCAGTACTTC.

The chain carries TRBV18 and TRBJ2-2, with TRBD1 as a possible D gene (6 bases). V lost 5 bases to trimming and J lost 1 base, with 11 bases between them. CDR3 length: 15 amino acids. From germline, CDR1 is KGHSH and CDR2 LQKENI. The CDR3 bases are TGTGCCAGCTCAGCAAAGACAGGGAACACCGGGGAGCTGTTTTTT. This translates into CASSAKTGNTGELFF.

This rearrangement joins TRBV30 to TRBJ1-3, with a weak D call TRBD1 (5 bases). The CDR3 runs 14 residues. With 4 bases removed from V and 5 bases from J, the gap between germline ends came to 15 bases. Germline-derived CDR1 and CDR2 are GTSNPN and SVGIG (reference sequence). CDR3 residues: CAWTRGGVRNTIYF. CDR3 bases: TGTGCCTGGACCCGGGGGGGGGTGAGAAACACCATATATTTT.

This chain uses TRBV9 with TRBJ1-3, with a possible D match to TRBD1 (5 bases). V shed 0 bases and J shed 4 bases, with 14 bases lying between them. CDR1 is SGDLS, CDR2 YYNGEE, per germline. The CDR3 has 16 amino acids. As DNA, the CDR3 is TGTGCCAGCAGCGTAGGGTGGCTAGGGACGGGAAACACCATATATTTT. It yields the protein CASSVGWLGTGNTIYF.

The chain combines TRBV7-3 with TRBJ2-3; 8 bases align to TRBD2. CDR3 length: 15 residues. V trimming: 6 bases; J trimming: 3 bases; junction bases outside the gene matches: 8. Germline V lookup: CDR1 SGHTA, CDR2 FQGTGA. CDR3 nucleotide sequence: TGTGCCAGCAGGGCAGAGAGCGGGGGAACAGATACGCAGTATTTT. This gives the protein CASRAESGGTDTQYF. Combining the CDR3 with reference TRBV7-3 and TRBJ2-3 gives the whole variable domain GAGVSQTPSNKVTEKGKYVELRCDPISGHTALYWYRQSLGQGPEFLIYFQGTGAADDSGLPNDRFFAVRPEGSVSTLKIQRTERGDSAVYLCASRAESGGTDTQYFGPGTRLTVL.

V is TRBV4-3 and J is TRBJ1-2; tentative D call: TRBD1 (5 bases). Germline V gene data show CDR1 as LGHNA and CDR2 as YSLEER. With 3 bases removed from V and 13 bases from J, the gap between germline ends came to 18 bases. This CDR3 spans 13 amino acids. The CDR3 here is CASSHSVGREATF. The CDR3 nucleotides read TGCGCCAGCAGCCACTCAGTGGGCAGGGAGGCCACCTTC.

The chain recombines TRBV18 with TRBJ2-7; D remains unclear. Germline CDR1 is KGHSH and CDR2 is LQKENI. The CDR3 spans 14 residues. Trimming pared 2 bases from V and 7 bases from J, leaving 15 bases between. The CDR3 nucleotides read TGTGCCAGCTCACCATCAACCGCGTCCCTGGAGCAGTACTTC. Protein: CASSPSTASLEQYF.

The gene calls are TRBV5-1 and TRBJ2-2, with D perhaps matching TRBD1 (5 bases). V lost 4 bases and J lost 2, with 12 bases in between. Germline V gene lookup returns CDR1 SGHRS and CDR2 YFSETQ. The CDR3 covers 15 residues. The CDR3 protein is CASSGSWTNTGELFF. CDR3 DNA: TGCGCCAGCAGCGGGTCGTGGACAAACACCGGGGAGCTGTTTTTT. The full variable domain, its missing parts supplied by reference TRBV5-1 and TRBJ2-2, is KAGVTQTPRYLIKTRGQQVTLSCSPISGHRSVSWYQQTPGQGLQFLFEYFSETQRNKGNFPGRFSGRQFSNSRSEMNVSTLELGDSALYLCASSGSWTNTGELFFGEGSRLTVL.

The chain is built from TRBV30 and TRBJ1-4; D may be TRBD1 (6 bases). The CDR3 is 15 amino acids. Per the germline V gene, CDR1 is GTSNPN and CDR2 is SVGIG (reference sequence). Deletions cut 2 bases from V and 3 bases from J, with 13 bases between. The CDR3 DNA sequence: TGTGCCTGGAGTTTCACAGGGTTTGCTAATGAAAAACTGTTTTTT. This gives the protein CAWSFTGFANEKLFF.

The chain joins TRBV18 to TRBJ2-1; 9 positions agree with TRBD1. The germline gives CDR1 KGHSH, CDR2 LQKENI. The CDR3 contains 15 residues. Losses at the gene ends were 3 bases for V and 8 bases for J; bases not matched to a gene: 8. The CDR3 region has the DNA TGTGCCAGCTCACCGCGACAGGGGGATAGGGATGAGCAGTTCTTC. Its translation is CASSPRQGDRDEQFF.